The 24 T cell receptor beta chains below all came from one sample that was sequenced in a study of cytomegalovirus exposure and HLA in healthy donors. Primers: 60 Vbeta forward and 13 Jbeta reverse. This table comes from immunoSEQ multiplex PCR, and its TCRdb copy is limited to in-frame clones, with some not included. The sample records about 140,000 clones, around 77% being singletons. The sequenced sample was PBMCs. The receptors here all came from a woman in her forties or fifties in good health and CMV-seronegative.

The chain recombines TRBV5-4 with TRBJ1-2, with D hard to call. V gave up 6 bases and J gave up 6 bases, with 18 bases separating them. Germline V gene data show CDR1 as SGHNT and CDR2 as YYREEE (reference sequence). The CDR3 totals 14 residues. CDR3: CASTQLRTADGYTF. CDR3 in DNA: TGTGCCAGCACCCAGCTTAGAACAGCGGATGGCTACACCTTC.

This rearrangement joins TRBV28 to TRBJ1-5; D may be TRBD1 (5 bases). The V end lost 10 bases, the J end lost 5 bases, and 18 bases lay between the germline ends. The CDR3 runs to 14 residues. Germline values: CDR1 MDHEN, CDR2 SYDVKM. The DNA for the CDR3 is TGTGCCACCCCCAGGGCCCCTTTTGATCAGCCCCAGCATTTT. Translated, it gives CATPRAPFDQPQHF.

This chain connects TRBV7-9 to TRBJ1-1; D unclear. The ends were cut back, 2 bases at V and 0 bases at J, with 7 bases in the middle. The CDR3 loop spans 14 amino acids. CDR1 is SEHNR and CDR2 is FQNEAQ in the germline V gene (reference sequence). The CDR3 loop is CASSLNSMNTEAFF. The DNA for the CDR3 is TGTGCCAGCAGCTTAAATTCTATGAACACTGAAGCTTTCTTT. Looking up the rest from reference TRBV7-9 and TRBJ1-1 gives the full variable domain: DTGVSQNPRHKITKRGQNVTFRCDPISEHNRLYWYRQTLGQGPEFLTYFQNEAQLEKSRLLSDRFSAERPKGSFSTLEIQRTEQGDSAMYLCASSLNSMNTEAFFGQGTRLTVV.

V usage is TRBV9 and J usage is TRBJ1-6; a possible D gene is TRBD1 (5 bases). V lost 3 bases and J 6 bases, leaving 13 bases between the germline ends. The CDR3 sequence is 15 residues long. Germline lookup yields CDR1 SGDLS and CDR2 YYNGEE. In DNA form, the CDR3 reads TGTGCCAGCAGCGGGGAGGGGACGGCTAATTCACCCCTCCACTTT. Protein: CASSGEGTANSPLHF.

In this sample, this clone turned up a few times. This chain uses TRBV4-1 with TRBJ1-6, with 9 bases identical to TRBD1. The CDR3 is made up of 17 amino acids. CDR1 is MGHRA and CDR2 is YSYEKL in the germline V gene. V gave up 1 base and J gave up 7 bases; unmatched junction bases: 8. The CDR3 DNA follows: TGCGCCAGCAGCCAAGTTACAAACAGGGGGCGAAATTCACCCCTCCACTTT. Its translation is CASSQVTNRGRNSPLHF.

This clone was counted once. V usage is TRBV15 and J usage is TRBJ1-6; 8 positions match TRBD1. The germline V gene has CDR1 LNHNV and CDR2 YYDKDF (reference sequence). The ends lost 1 base at V and 2 bases at J; junction bases unmatched: 4. The CDR3 is 17 amino acids. CDR3 in amino acids: CATSRGQGRTYNSPLHF. The CDR3 DNA reads TGTGCCACCAGCAGAGGACAGGGGAGGACCTATAATTCACCCCTCCACTTT. Full variable domain (rest looked up from reference TRBV15 and TRBJ1-6): DAMVIQNPRYQVTQFGKPVTLSCSQTLNHNVMYWYQQKSSQAPKLLFHYYDKDFNNEADTPDNFQSRRPNTSFCFLDIRSPGLGDTAMYLCATSRGQGRTYNSPLHFGNGTRLTVT.

There are a few counts of this clone. This chain uses TRBV7-8 with TRBJ1-6; 9 nucleotides match TRBD1. This CDR3 has 20 amino acids. Per germline, CDR1 SGHVS and CDR2 FQNEAQ. The J segment lost 9 bases and the V segment lost 2 bases, leaving 20 bases of the junction unmatched. As DNA, the CDR3 is TGTGCCAGCAGCTTAAAGTACCAACCCCAAGGACAGGGGATTTTTTCACCCCTCCACTTT. Protein: CASSLKYQPQGQGIFSPLHF.

Only a few counts were recorded for this clone. The genes are TRBV4-2 and TRBJ1-1; D is perhaps TRBD1 (5 bases). The CDR3 runs 13 residues. Trimming pared 0 bases from V and 11 bases from J, leaving 13 bases between. Looked up from germline, CDR1 is LGHNA and CDR2 is YNFKEQ. The CDR3 sequence is CASSQDRGGVAFF. The CDR3 coding sequence is TGTGCCAGCAGCCAAGATAGGGGAGGTGTTGCTTTCTTT.

The chain links TRBV11-2 to TRBJ2-7; D may be TRBD1 (5 bases). Germline V gene lookup returns CDR1 SGHAT and CDR2 FQNNGV. The CDR3 is 14 amino acids. V was trimmed by 1 base and J by 2 bases, leaving 9 bases between them. The CDR3 DNA sequence: TGTGCCAGCAGCTTAGCGTTCAGGGCCTACGAGCAGTACTTC. Translating gives CASSLAFRAYEQYF.

The chain joins TRBV19 to TRBJ1-5, with 11 bases aligning to TRBD1. With V trimmed by 3 bases and J by 7 bases, 11 bases remained unmatched. The CDR3 extends over 17 amino acids. The V gene's germline CDR1 is LNHDA and CDR2 SQIVND (reference sequence). CDR3 amino acids: CASSMELGQGVGQPQHF. CDR3 sequence (DNA): TGTGCCAGTAGTATGGAACTGGGACAGGGGGTAGGGCAGCCCCAGCATTTT.

This chain uses TRBV27 with TRBJ1-1; 7 nucleotides agree with TRBD1. Germline values: CDR1 MNHEY, CDR2 SMNVEV (reference sequence). The CDR3 loop spans 17 amino acids. J gave up 1 base and V 6 bases, and 14 bases lay outside the gene matches. The CDR3 protein is CASRPDREVPSNTEAFF. The CDR3 nucleotides read TGTGCCAGCAGGCCAGACAGGGAAGTTCCCTCGAACACTGAAGCTTTCTTT.

This chain uses TRBV7-8 with TRBJ1-2, with D perhaps matching TRBD1 (6 bases). V was shortened by 1 base and J by 8 bases, with 17 bases between the two germline ends. This CDR3 comprises 15 residues. Germline V gives CDR1 SGHVS, CDR2 FQNEAQ. The CDR3 DNA reads TGTGCCAGCAGCTTAGTTGTGGGAACAGGGTTCGGCTACACCTTC. Protein: CASSLVVGTGFGYTF.

The chain has TRBV27 and TRBJ1-1; a weak D match, TRBD1 (6 bases). The germline CDR1 and CDR2 sequences are MNHEY and SMNVEV (reference sequence). CDR3 length: 16 residues. V was clipped by 5 bases and J by 3 bases, with 19 bases between them. Here the CDR3 DNA reads TGTGCCAGCAGTACTTCTTCAGGGGTCCGGGACACTGAAGCTTTCTTT. Protein product: CASSTSSGVRDTEAFF.

This clone was detected once. This chain connects TRBV25-1 to TRBJ1-6; D perhaps matches TRBD1 (6 bases). CDR3 length: 15 amino acids. V dropped 7 bases and J dropped 10 bases, with 20 bases sitting between them. Looked up from germline, CDR1 is MGHDK and CDR2 is SYGVNS. The CDR3, as DNA: TGTGCCAGCACCAAGGGTTCAGGGGCGAACTCACCCCTCCACTTT. It codes for CASTKGSGANSPLHF.

The gene calls are TRBV7-9 and TRBJ2-1, with TRBD2 as a possible D gene (6 bases). The CDR3 runs 16 residues. Germline loops: CDR1 SEHNR, CDR2 FQNEAQ (reference sequence). Trimming shortened V by 4 bases and J by 4 bases, and 17 bases separated the two germline ends. CDR3 in amino acids: CASSSRLELNYNEQFF. The CDR3 nucleotides are TGTGCCAGCAGCTCGAGACTAGAGCTGAATTACAATGAGCAGTTCTTC.

V gene TRBV10-1 combines with J gene TRBJ1-1; maybe TRBD1 (6 bases). This CDR3 comprises 13 residues. Germline CDR1 WNHNN, CDR2 SYGVQD (reference sequence). V shed 4 bases and J shed 11 bases, with 17 bases lying between them. CDR3 residues: CASSGPTQGEAFF. As DNA, the CDR3 is TGCGCCAGCAGTGGACCCACACAGGGAGAGGCTTTCTTT.

This clone was observed a few times. The chain couples TRBV19 to TRBJ1-4, with D perhaps TRBD1 (5 bases). Germline V gives CDR1 LNHDA, CDR2 SQIVND (reference sequence). CDR3 length equals 14 residues. V lost 5 bases, J lost 7 bases, and 14 bases lay in between. In DNA form, the CDR3 reads TGTGCCAGTAGTGACCTTGGAGGGACTGAAAAACTGTTTTTT. Translated: CASSDLGGTEKLFF.

V usage is TRBV19 and J usage is TRBJ1-6; 7 bases align to TRBD1. The CDR3 length is 15 residues. CDR1 and CDR2 from the germline V gene are LNHDA and SQIVND (reference sequence). With 5 bases clipped from V and 3 bases from J, the junction kept 4 bases outside the gene matches. CDR3 nucleotides: TGTGCCAGTAGTTTCGACAGGGACTATAATTCACCCCTCCACTTT. It specifies CASSFDRDYNSPLHF.

The V call is TRBV19, the J call TRBJ2-1; 9 bases match TRBD2. CDR3 size: 13 residues. Germline V gene sequence: CDR1 LNHDA, CDR2 SQIVND (reference sequence). Trimming removed 4 bases from V and 9 bases from J; junction bases left unmatched: 4. The CDR3 region has the DNA TGTGCCAGTAGTACCCAGACTAGCGGTGAGCAGTTCTTC. Its protein product is CASSTQTSGEQFF.

The chain recombines TRBV13 with TRBJ2-4; no reliable D call. The CDR3 is made up of 16 amino acids. Germline-derived CDR1 and CDR2 are PRHDT and FYEKMQ (reference sequence). The germline V and J ends were trimmed by 3 bases and 0 bases, with 12 bases remaining between them. The CDR3 DNA reads TGTGCCAGCAGCTTGTCCATGCGGAAAGCCAAAAACATTCAGTACTTC. Protein: CASSLSMRKAKNIQYF.

This chain connects TRBV6-1 to TRBJ1-5; D remains ambiguous. CDR1 and CDR2 from the germline V gene are MNHNS and SASEGT. This CDR3 is 15 amino acids long. Between the trimmed V and J ends, which lost 6 bases and 2 bases, there was a span of 14 bases. CDR3 residues: CASRREGEGNQPQHF. The CDR3 region has the DNA TGTGCCAGCAGAAGGGAGGGAGAGGGCAATCAGCCCCAGCATTTT.

This rearrangement joins TRBV27 to TRBJ1-5; possibly TRBD1 for D (6 bases). V was trimmed by 5 bases and J by 0 bases, leaving 14 bases between them. CDR1 and CDR2 from the germline V gene are MNHEY and SMNVEV (reference sequence). The CDR3 spans 16 residues. CDR3 residues: CASSVSRGSSNQPQHF. CDR3 sequence (DNA): TGTGCCAGCAGTGTAAGTAGGGGGAGTAGCAATCAGCCCCAGCATTTT.

The chain has TRBV6-1 and TRBJ2-5; 7 nucleotides match TRBD1. After removal of 9 bases from V and 5 bases from J, the junction contained 9 bases not matched to a gene. CDR1 and CDR2 (germline): MNHNS, SASEGT. The CDR3 is made up of 13 amino acids. Here the CDR3 DNA reads TGTGCCAGTGAACCTACAGGGGCGGAGACCCAGTACTTC. Its translation is CASEPTGAETQYF.

The V gene is TRBV6-7, the J gene TRBJ1-2; the D is unclear. TRBV6-7 is an ORF; its function is uncertain. This CDR3 has 15 amino acids. V lost 4 bases, J lost 0 bases, and 12 bases lay in between. CDR3 DNA sequence: TGTGCCAGCAGTTCCCCGACACCTTCTAACTATGGCTACACCTTC. Amino acid sequence: CASSSPTPSNYGYTF.